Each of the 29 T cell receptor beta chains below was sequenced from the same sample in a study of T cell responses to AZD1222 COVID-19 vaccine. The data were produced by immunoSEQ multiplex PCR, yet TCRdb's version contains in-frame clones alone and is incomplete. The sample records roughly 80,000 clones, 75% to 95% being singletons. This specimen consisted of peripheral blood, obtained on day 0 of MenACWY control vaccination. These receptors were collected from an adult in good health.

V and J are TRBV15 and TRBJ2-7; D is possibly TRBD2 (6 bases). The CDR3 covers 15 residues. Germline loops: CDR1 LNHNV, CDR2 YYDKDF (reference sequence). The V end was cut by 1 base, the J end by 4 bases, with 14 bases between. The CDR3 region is CATSRGAGGLYEQYF. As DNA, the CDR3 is TGTGCCACCAGCAGAGGGGCAGGAGGGCTTTACGAGCAGTACTTC.

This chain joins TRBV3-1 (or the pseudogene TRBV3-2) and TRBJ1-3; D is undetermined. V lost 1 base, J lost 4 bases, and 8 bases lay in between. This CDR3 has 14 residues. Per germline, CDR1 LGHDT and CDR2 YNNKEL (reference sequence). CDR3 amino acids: CASSQGLSGNTIYF. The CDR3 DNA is TGTGCCAGCAGCCAAGGGCTTTCGGGAAACACCATATATTTT.

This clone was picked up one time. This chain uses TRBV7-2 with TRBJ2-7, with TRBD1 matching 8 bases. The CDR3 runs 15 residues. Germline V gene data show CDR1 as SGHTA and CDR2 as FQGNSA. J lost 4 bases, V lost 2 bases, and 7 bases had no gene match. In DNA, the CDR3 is TGTGCCAGCAGCTTAAGTGGCGACAGGGGTTACGAGCAGTACTTC. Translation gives CASSLSGDRGYEQYF.

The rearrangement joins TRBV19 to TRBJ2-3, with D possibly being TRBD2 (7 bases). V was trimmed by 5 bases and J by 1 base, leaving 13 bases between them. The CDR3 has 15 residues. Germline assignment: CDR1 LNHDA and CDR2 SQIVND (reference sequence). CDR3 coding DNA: TGTGCCAGTAGTCCCGGGGGGCCTCGCACAGATACGCAGTATTTT. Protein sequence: CASSPGGPRTDTQYF.

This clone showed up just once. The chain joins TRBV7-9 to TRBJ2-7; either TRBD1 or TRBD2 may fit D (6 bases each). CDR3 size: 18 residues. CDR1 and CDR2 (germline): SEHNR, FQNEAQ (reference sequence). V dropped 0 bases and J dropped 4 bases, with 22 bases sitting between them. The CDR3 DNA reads TGTGCCAGCAGCTTAGCGCGCGGGGCGGCGGACAGCCAATACGAGCAGTACTTC. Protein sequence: CASSLARGAADSQYEQYF.

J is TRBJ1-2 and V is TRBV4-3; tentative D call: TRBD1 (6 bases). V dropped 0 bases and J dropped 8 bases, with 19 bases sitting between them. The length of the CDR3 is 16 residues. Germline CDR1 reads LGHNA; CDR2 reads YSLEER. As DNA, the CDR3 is TGCGCCAGCAGCCAAGATAACAGGGTAGGGCGTGAAGGCTACACCTTC. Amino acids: CASSQDNRVGREGYTF.

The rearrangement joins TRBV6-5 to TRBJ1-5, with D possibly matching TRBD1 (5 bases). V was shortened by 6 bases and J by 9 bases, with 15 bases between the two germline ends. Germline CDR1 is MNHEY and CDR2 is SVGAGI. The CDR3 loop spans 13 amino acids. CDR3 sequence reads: CASRGTGEAPQHF. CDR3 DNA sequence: TGTGCCAGCAGAGGGACCGGGGAGGCGCCCCAGCATTTT.

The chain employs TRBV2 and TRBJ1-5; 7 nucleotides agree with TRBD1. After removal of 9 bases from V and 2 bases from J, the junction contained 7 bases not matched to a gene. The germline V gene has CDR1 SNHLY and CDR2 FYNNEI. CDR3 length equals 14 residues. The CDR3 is CASIRDSGNQPQHF. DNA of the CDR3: TGTGCCAGTATCCGGGACAGTGGCAATCAGCCCCAGCATTTT. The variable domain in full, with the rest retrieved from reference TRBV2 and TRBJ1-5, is EPEVTQTPSHQVTQMGQEVILRCVPISNHLYFYWYRQILGQKVEFLVSFYNNEISEKSEIFDDQFSVERPDGSNFTLKIRSTKLEDSAMYFCASIRDSGNQPQHFGDGTRLSIL.

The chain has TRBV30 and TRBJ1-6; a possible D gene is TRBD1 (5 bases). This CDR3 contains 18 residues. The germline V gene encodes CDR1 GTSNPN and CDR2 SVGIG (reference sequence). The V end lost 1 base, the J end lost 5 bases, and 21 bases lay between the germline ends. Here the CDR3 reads CAWSGMFSGAANNSPLHF. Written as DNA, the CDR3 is TGTGCCTGGAGTGGGATGTTTAGTGGGGCAGCCAATAATTCACCCCTCCACTTT.

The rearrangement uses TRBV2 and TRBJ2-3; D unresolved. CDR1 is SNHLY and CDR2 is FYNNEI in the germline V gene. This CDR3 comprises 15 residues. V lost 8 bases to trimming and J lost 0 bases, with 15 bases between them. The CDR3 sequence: CASGSGGSSTDTQYF. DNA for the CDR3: TGTGCCAGCGGAAGTGGCGGCTCTAGCACAGATACGCAGTATTTT.

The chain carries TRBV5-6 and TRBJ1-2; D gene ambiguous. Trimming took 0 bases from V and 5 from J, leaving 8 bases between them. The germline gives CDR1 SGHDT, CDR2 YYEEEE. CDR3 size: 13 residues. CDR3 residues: CASSLGTGYGYTF. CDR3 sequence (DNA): TGTGCCAGCAGCTTGGGGACGGGTTATGGCTACACCTTC.

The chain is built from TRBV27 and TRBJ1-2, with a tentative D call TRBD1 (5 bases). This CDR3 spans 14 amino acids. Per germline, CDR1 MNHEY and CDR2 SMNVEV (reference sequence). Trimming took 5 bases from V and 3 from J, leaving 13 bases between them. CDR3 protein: CASSINRDDYGYTF. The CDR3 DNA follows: TGTGCCAGCAGTATTAACCGGGACGACTATGGCTACACCTTC.

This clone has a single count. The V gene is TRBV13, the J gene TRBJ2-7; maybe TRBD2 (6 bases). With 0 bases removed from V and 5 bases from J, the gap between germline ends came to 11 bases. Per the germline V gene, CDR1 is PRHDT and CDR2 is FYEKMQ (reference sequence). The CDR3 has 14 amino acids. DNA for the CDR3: TGTGCCAGCAGCTTAGGCGCCGGGAGCCACGAGCAGTACTTC. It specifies CASSLGAGSHEQYF.

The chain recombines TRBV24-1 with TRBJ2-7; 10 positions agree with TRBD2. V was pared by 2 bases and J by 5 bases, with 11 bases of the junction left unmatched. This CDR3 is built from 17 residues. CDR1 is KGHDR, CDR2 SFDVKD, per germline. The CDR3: CATSDSHSGRLVDEQYF. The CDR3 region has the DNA TGTGCCACCAGTGATTCGCATAGCGGGAGGCTCGTCGACGAGCAGTACTTC.

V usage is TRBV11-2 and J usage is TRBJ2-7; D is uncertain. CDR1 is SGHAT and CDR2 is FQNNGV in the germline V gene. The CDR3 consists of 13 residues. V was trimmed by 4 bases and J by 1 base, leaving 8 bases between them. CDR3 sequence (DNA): TGTGCCAGCAGCTCCTCCCCTTCCTACGAGCAGTACTTC. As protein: CASSSSPSYEQYF.

CDR3 residues: CASSRGAGGTEAFF. The CDR3 nucleotides read TGTGCCAGCAGCAGGGGGGCAGGGGGCACTGAAGCTTTCTTT. The V and J genes are TRBV27 and TRBJ1-1; TRBD1 agrees at 7 bases. The trim removed 6 bases at V and 4 bases at J, leaving 8 bases unmatched. Germline V lookup: CDR1 MNHEY, CDR2 SMNVEV (reference sequence). The CDR3 has 14 amino acids.

Here the CDR3 DNA reads TGTGCCTGGAGTGTACGGGGCCGTCTCTCTGGAAACACCATATATTTT. Translated: CAWSVRGRLSGNTIYF. This chain uses TRBV30 with TRBJ1-3; D possibly corresponds to TRBD1 (5 bases). CDR3 length: 16 residues. V lost 0 bases and J 0 bases, leaving 12 bases between the germline ends. Germline-derived CDR1 and CDR2 are GTSNPN and SVGIG (reference sequence).

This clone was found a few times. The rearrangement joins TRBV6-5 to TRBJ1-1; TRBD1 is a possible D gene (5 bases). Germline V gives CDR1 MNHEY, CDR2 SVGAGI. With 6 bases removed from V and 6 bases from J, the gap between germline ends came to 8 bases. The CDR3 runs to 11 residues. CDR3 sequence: CASRGLSEAFF. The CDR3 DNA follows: TGTGCCAGCAGGGGGCTCTCTGAAGCTTTCTTT.

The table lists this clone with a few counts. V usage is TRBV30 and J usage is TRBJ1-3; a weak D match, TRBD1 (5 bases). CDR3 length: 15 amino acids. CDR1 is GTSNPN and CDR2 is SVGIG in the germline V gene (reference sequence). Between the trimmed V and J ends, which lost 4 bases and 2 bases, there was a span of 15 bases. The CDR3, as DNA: TGTGCCTGGAAGAGGGGCCGGCTCCCTGGAAACACCATATATTTT. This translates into CAWKRGRLPGNTIYF.

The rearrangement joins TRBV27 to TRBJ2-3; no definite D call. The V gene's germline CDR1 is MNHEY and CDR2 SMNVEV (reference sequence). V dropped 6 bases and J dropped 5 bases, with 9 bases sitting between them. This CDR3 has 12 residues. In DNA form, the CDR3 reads TGTGCCAGCAGCCTAACGGGAGATACGCAGTATTTT. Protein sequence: CASSLTGDTQYF.

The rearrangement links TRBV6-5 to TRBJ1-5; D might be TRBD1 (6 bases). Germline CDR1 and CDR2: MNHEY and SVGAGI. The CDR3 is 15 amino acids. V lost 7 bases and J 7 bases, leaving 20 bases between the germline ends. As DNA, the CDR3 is TGTGCCAGCACCCCACAGGGTTCATCTGGGCAGCCCCAGCATTTT. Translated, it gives CASTPQGSSGQPQHF.

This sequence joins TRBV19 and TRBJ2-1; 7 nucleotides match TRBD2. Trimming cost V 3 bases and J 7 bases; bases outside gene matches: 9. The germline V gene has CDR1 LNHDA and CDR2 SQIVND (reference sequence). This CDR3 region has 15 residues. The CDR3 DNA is TGTGCCAGTAGTATTACCGCGGGAGTTAAAAATGAGCAGTTCTTC. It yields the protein CASSITAGVKNEQFF.

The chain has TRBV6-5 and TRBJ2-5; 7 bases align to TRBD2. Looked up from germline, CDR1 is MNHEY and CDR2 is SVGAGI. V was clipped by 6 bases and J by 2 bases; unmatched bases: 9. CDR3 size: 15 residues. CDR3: CASRNSGNSQETQYF. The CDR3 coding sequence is TGTGCCAGCAGGAACAGCGGGAATTCGCAAGAGACCCAGTACTTC.

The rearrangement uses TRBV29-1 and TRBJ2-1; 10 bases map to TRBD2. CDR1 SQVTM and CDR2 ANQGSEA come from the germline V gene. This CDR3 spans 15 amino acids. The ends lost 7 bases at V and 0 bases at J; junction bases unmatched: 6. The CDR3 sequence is CSALAGATSYNEQFF. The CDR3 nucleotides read TGCAGCGCCCTAGCGGGAGCAACCTCCTACAATGAGCAGTTCTTC.

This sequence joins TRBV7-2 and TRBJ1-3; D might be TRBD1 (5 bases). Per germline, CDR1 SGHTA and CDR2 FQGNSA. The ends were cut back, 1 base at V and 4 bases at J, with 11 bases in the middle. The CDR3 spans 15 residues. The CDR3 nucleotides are TGTGCCAGCAGCTTAGTTATCGGGGGAGGAAACACCATATATTTT. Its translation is CASSLVIGGGNTIYF.

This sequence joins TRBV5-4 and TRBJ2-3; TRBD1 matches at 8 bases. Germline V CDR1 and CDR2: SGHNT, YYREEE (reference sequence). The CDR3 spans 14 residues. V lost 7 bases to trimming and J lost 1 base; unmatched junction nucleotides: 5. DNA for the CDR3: TGTGCCAGCGGACAGGGAGCGGGCACAGATACGCAGTATTTT. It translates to CASGQGAGTDTQYF.

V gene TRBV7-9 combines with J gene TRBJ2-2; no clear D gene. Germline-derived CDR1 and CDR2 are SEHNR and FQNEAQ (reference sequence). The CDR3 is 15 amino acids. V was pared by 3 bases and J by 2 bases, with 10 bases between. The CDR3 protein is CASSFLTGNTGELFF. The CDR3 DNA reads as TGTGCCAGCAGCTTCTTGACTGGAAACACCGGGGAGCTGTTTTTT.

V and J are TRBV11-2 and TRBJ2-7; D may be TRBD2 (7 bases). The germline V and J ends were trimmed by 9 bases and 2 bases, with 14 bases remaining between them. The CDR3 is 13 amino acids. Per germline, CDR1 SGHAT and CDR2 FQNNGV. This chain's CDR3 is CASSGGRTYEQYF. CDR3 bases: TGTGCCAGTTCCGGGGGGCGGACCTACGAGCAGTACTTC.

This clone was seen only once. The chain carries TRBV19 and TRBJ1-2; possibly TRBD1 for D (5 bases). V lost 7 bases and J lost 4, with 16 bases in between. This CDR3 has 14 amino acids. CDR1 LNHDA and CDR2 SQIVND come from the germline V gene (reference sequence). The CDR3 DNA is TGTGCCAGTACCGTCGGGGCGGGACTCTATGGCTACACCTTC. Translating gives CASTVGAGLYGYTF.